A single T cell receptor beta chain is shown here with its context. These data come from a study of control samples from healthy donors and cancer patients. This table comes from immunoSEQ multiplex PCR, and its TCRdb copy is limited to in-frame clones, with some not included. Of roughly 130,000 clones in the sample, about nine tenths were seen once. The CDR3 runs 15 residues. Per the germline V gene, CDR1 is SGHNT and CDR2 is YYREEE (reference sequence). Between the trimmed V and J ends, which lost 1 base and 4 bases, there was a span of 12 bases. Sequencing input: blood. V is TRBV5-4 and J is TRBJ1-5; D possibly corresponds to TRBD1 (5 bases). This TCR was recovered from a man between 18 and 29 years old in good health. The CDR3 DNA is TGTGCCAGCAGCTTGCGGGGGTATTGGAATCAGCCCCAGCATTTT. Translated: CASSLRGYWNQPQHF.